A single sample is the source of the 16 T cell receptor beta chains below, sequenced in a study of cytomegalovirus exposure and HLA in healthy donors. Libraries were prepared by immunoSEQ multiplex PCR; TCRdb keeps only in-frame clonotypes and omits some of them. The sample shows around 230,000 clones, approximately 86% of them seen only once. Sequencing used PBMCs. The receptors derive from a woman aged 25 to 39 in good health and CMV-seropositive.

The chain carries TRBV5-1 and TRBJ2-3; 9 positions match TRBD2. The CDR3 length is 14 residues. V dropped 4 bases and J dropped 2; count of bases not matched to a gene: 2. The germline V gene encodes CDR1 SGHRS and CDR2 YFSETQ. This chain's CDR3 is CASSVAGATDTQYF. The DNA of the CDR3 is TGCGCCAGCAGCGTAGCGGGAGCCACAGATACGCAGTATTTT.

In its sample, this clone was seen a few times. CDR3 protein: CASRGAGEPQNIQYF. CDR3 sequence (DNA): TGTGCCAGCAGGGGAGCAGGGGAGCCCCAAAACATTCAGTACTTC. The chain employs TRBV5-6 and TRBJ2-4; TRBD1 is a possible D gene (6 bases). Trimming shortened V by 5 bases and J by 5 bases, and 17 bases separated the two germline ends. Per germline, CDR1 SGHDT and CDR2 YYEEEE. The CDR3 totals 15 residues. Filled out from reference TRBV5-6 and TRBJ2-4, the complete variable domain reads DAGVTQSPTHLIKTRGQQVTLRCSPKSGHDTVSWYQQALGQGPQFIFQYYEEEERQRGNFPDRFSGHQFPNYSSELNVNALLLGDSALYLCASRGAGEPQNIQYFGAGTRLSVL.

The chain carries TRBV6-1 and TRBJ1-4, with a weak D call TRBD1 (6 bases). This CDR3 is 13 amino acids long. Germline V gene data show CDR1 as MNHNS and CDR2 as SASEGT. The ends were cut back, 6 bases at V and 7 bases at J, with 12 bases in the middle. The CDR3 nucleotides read TGTGCCAGCAGGGACAGCCCTAGTGAAAAACTGTTTTTT. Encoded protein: CASRDSPSEKLFF.

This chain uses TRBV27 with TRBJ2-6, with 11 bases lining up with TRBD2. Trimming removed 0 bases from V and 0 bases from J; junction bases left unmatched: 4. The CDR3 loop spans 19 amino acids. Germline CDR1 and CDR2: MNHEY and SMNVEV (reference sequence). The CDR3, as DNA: TGTGCCAGCAGTTTATCGCTGGGACTAGCGGCCTCTGGGGCCAACGTCCTGACTTTC. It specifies CASSLSLGLAASGANVLTF.

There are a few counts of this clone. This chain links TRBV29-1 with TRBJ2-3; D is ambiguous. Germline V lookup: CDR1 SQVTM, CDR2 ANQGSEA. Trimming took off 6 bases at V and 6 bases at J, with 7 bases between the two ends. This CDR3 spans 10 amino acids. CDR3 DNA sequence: TGCAGCGTAAACGGGGATACGCAGTATTTT. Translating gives CSVNGDTQYF.

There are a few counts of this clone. Here the CDR3 DNA reads TGTGCCAGCCCGCTCTTTTCAGGCGGGGAGCTGTTTTTT. This encodes CASPLFSGGELFF. This chain connects TRBV2 to TRBJ2-2, with D uncertain. Between the trimmed V and J ends, which lost 8 bases and 7 bases, there was a span of 14 bases. This CDR3 has 13 residues. Germline CDR1 reads SNHLY; CDR2 reads FYNNEI.

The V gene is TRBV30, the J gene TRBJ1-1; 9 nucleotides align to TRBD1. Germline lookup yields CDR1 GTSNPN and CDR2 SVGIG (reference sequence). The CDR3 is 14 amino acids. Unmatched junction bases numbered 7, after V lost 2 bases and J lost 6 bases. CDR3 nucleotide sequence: TGTGCCTGGAGTAGGGGACAGGGTTTGGCTGAAGCTTTCTTT. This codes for CAWSRGQGLAEAFF.

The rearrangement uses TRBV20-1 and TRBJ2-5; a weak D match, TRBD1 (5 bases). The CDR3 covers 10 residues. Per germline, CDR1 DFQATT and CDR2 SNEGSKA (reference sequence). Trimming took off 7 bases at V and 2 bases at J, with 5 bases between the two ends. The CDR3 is CSGQQETQYF. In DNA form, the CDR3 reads TGCAGTGGACAGCAAGAGACCCAGTACTTC.

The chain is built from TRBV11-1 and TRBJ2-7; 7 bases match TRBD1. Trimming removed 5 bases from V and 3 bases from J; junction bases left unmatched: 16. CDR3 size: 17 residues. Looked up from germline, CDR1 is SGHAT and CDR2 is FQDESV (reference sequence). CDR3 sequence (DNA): TGTGCCAGCAGCCCAGGGGGAAGGGGACAGCTACTCTACGAGCAGTACTTC. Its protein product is CASSPGGRGQLLYEQYF.

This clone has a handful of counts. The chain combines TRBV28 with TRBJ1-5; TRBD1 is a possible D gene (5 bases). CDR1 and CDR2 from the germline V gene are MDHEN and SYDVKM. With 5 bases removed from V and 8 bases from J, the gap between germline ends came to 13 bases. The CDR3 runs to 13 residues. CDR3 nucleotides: TGTGCCAGCAGTCTCCCCTGGGGGGAGCCCCAGCATTTT. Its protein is CASSLPWGEPQHF.

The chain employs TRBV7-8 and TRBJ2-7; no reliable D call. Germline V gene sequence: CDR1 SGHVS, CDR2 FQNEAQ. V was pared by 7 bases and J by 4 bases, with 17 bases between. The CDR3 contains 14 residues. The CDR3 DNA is TGTGCCAGCAAACAACTGTGGGCGAGTTACGAGCAGTACTTC. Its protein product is CASKQLWASYEQYF.

The CDR3 loop is CAISEFRGTEAFF. Here the CDR3 DNA reads TGTGCCATCAGTGAATTCCGAGGCACTGAAGCTTTCTTT. This chain connects TRBV10-3 to TRBJ1-1; no clear D gene. The CDR3 runs to 13 residues. CDR1 ENHRY and CDR2 SYGVKD come from the germline V gene. The V end was cut by 3 bases, the J end by 4 bases, with 9 bases between.

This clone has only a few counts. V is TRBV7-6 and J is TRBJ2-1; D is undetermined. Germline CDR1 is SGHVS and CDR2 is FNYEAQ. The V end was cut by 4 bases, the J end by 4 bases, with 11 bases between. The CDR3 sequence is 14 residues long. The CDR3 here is CASSSSGPYNEQFF. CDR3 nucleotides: TGTGCCAGCAGCTCTAGTGGTCCATACAATGAGCAGTTCTTC. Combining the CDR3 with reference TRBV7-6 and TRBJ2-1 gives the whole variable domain GAGVSQSPRYKVTKRGQDVALRCDPISGHVSLYWYRQALGQGPEFLTYFNYEAQQDKSGLPNDRFSAERPEGSISTLTIQRTEQRDSAMYRCASSSSGPYNEQFFGPGTRLTVL.

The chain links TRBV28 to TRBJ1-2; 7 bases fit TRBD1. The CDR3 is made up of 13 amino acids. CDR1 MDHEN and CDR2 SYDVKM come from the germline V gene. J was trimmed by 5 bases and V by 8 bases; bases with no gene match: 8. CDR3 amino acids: CASGPDRLYGYTF. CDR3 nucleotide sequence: TGTGCCAGCGGGCCGGACAGGTTGTATGGCTACACCTTC.

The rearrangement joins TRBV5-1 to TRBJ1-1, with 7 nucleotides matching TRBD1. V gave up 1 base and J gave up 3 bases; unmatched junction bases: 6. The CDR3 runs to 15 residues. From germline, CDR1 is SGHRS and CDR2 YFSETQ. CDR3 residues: CASSLFHTGDTEAFF. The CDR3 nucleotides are TGCGCCAGCAGCTTGTTTCACACAGGGGACACTGAAGCTTTCTTT.

The CDR3 region is CASSSPSGRASQFF. CDR3 nucleotide sequence: TGTGCCAGCAGTTCTCCTAGCGGGAGGGCCTCTCAGTTCTTC. The chain has TRBV28 and TRBJ2-1, with 12 positions matching TRBD2. Germline-derived CDR1 and CDR2 are MDHEN and SYDVKM. V was pared by 4 bases and J by 13 bases, with 8 bases of the junction left unmatched. The CDR3 extends over 14 amino acids.